This T cell receptor (beta chain) originates from a study of immune cell composition in non-small cell lung cancer. Study context: Lung adenocarcinoma or squamous carcinoma made up most tumours.

The V gene end was trimmed by 4 bases and the J gene end by 4 bases; junction bases not matched to a gene: 4. The CDR3 sequence is 14 residues long. Per the germline V gene, CDR1 is MNHEY and CDR2 is SMNVEV (reference sequence). This clone was seen once. Assay used: immunoSEQ multiplex PCR; TCRdb lists only in-frame clones, some missing. The sample holds more than 3,000 clones, roughly 85% seen once. The chain uses TRBV27 and TRBJ1-2; TRBD1 matches 9 bases. Sequenced material: lung tumor tissue. The sequence was collected from a human donor with non-small cell lung cancer. CDR3 nucleotide sequence: TGTGCCAGCAGTTCGGGACAGGGAATCTATGGCTACACCTTC. This codes for CASSSGQGIYGYTF.